These 30 T cell receptor beta chains were all obtained from the same sample, sequenced in a study of blood T cell repertoires in COVID-19. The data were produced by immunoSEQ multiplex PCR, yet TCRdb's version contains in-frame clones alone and is incomplete. The sample holds some 150,000 clones, roughly 80% seen once. The sequenced material came from peripheral blood. The receptors derive from a human donor in a cohort sampled during active COVID-19.

The V gene is TRBV18, the J gene TRBJ2-6; D is undetermined. This CDR3 has 16 residues. V lost 3 bases and J lost 1, with 10 bases in between. Germline loops: CDR1 KGHSH, CDR2 LQKENI. The CDR3: CASSPRSGSGANVLTF. In nucleotides, the CDR3 is TGTGCCAGCTCACCCCGTTCCGGGTCTGGGGCCAACGTCCTGACTTTC.

CDR3 amino acids: CASSQRTGSTDTQYF. CDR3 bases: TGTGCCAGCAGCCAGAGGACAGGTAGCACAGATACGCAGTATTTT. The chain carries TRBV3-1 (or the pseudogene TRBV3-2) and TRBJ2-3, with 7 positions matching TRBD1. This CDR3 is built from 15 residues. In germline, CDR1 is LGHDT, CDR2 YNNKEL (reference sequence). V was pared by 3 bases and J by 0 bases, with 3 bases of the junction left unmatched.

The V call is TRBV23-1, the J call TRBJ2-3; a possible D gene is TRBD2 (5 bases). TRBV23-1 is an ORF, and what it does is uncertain. Deletions cut 4 bases from V and 1 base from J, with 15 bases between. This CDR3 comprises 16 residues. CDR3 bases: TGCGCCAGCAGTCTACGGCGGGTATACTGCACAGATACGCAGTATTTT. Its protein is CASSLRRVYCTDTQYF.

The rearrangement links TRBV5-6 to TRBJ2-3, with TRBD1 matching over 9 bases. Looked up from germline, CDR1 is SGHDT and CDR2 is YYEEEE. The CDR3 has 17 amino acids. V lost 4 bases, J lost 0 bases, and 9 bases stayed unmatched. The DNA of the CDR3 is TGTGCCAGCAGCCTGTTACAGGGGGCCTCTAGCACAGATACGCAGTATTTT. Protein: CASSLLQGASSTDTQYF. The complete variable domain, with remaining parts taken from reference TRBV5-6 and TRBJ2-3, reads DAGVTQSPTHLIKTRGQQVTLRCSPKSGHDTVSWYQQALGQGPQFIFQYYEEEERQRGNFPDRFSGHQFPNYSSELNVNALLLGDSALYLCASSLLQGASSTDTQYFGPGTRLTVL.

V usage is TRBV3-1 (or the pseudogene TRBV3-2) and J usage is TRBJ2-3, with TRBD2 matching 8 bases. Germline trimming cut 1 base from V and 4 bases from J; bases unmatched to any gene: 1. CDR3 length: 14 amino acids. The V gene's germline CDR1 is LGHDT and CDR2 YNNKEL (reference sequence). CDR3 region: CASSQGAGADTQYF. CDR3 DNA sequence: TGTGCCAGCAGCCAAGGAGCGGGGGCAGATACGCAGTATTTT.

V gene TRBV3-1 (or the pseudogene TRBV3-2) combines with J gene TRBJ2-3; 16 nucleotides line up with TRBD2. The CDR3 sequence is 20 residues long. Germline lookup yields CDR1 LGHDT and CDR2 YNNKEL (reference sequence). V trimming: 4 bases; J trimming: 5 bases; junction bases outside the gene matches: 15. Here the CDR3 DNA reads TGTGCCAGCAGCCCTACACTCCCCCTTGGGACTAGCGGGGGGGAAGATACGCAGTATTTT. Residues: CASSPTLPLGTSGGEDTQYF.

V is TRBV19 and J is TRBJ1-1; TRBD1 matches at 8 bases. There are 15 residues in the CDR3. CDR1 is LNHDA and CDR2 is SQIVND in the germline V gene (reference sequence). V trimming: 8 bases; J trimming: 3 bases; junction bases outside the gene matches: 11. DNA of the CDR3: TGTGCCAGTTCCGGGACAGGACCTGGTGACACTGAAGCTTTCTTT. Translation gives CASSGTGPGDTEAFF.

This clone was counted only a few times. V and J are TRBV19 and TRBJ2-7; tentative D call: TRBD1 (6 bases). Germline V gene data show CDR1 as LNHDA and CDR2 as SQIVND (reference sequence). The ends were cut back, 10 bases at V and 6 bases at J, with 16 bases in the middle. This CDR3 spans 12 amino acids. The CDR3 sequence is CATSPGVSEQYF. The CDR3 DNA sequence: TGTGCCACCTCCCCAGGGGTGAGCGAGCAGTACTTC.

This chain joins TRBV10-3 and TRBJ1-1; D is possibly TRBD1 (5 bases). This CDR3 spans 12 amino acids. V was trimmed by 10 bases and J by 1 base, leaving 10 bases between them. Germline CDR1 ENHRY, CDR2 SYGVKD. For the CDR3, the DNA is TGTGCCAGCGGGACTCAGAACACTGAAGCTTTCTTT. Its protein is CASGTQNTEAFF.

DNA for the CDR3: TGCGCCAGCAGCCAAAGGAGCGGGGGGGCAGATACGCAGTATTTT. Translating gives CASSQRSGGADTQYF. The gene calls are TRBV4-3 and TRBJ2-3, with 10 nucleotides matching TRBD2. J gave up 4 bases and V 2 bases, and 3 bases lay outside the gene matches. The V gene's germline CDR1 is LGHNA and CDR2 YSLEER. The CDR3 covers 15 residues.

There are a few counts of this clone. The chain carries TRBV6-2 or TRBV6-3 and TRBJ2-7; 8 bases match TRBD1. This CDR3 is built from 17 residues. CDR1 and CDR2 (germline): MNHEY, SVGEGT. J was trimmed by 3 bases and V by 2 bases; bases with no gene match: 12. CDR3 in amino acids: CASSYEKGQVTYYEQYF. The CDR3 nucleotides read TGTGCCAGCAGTTACGAGAAGGGACAGGTGACTTACTACGAGCAGTACTTC.

V usage is TRBV5-4 and J usage is TRBJ2-5; 10 positions match TRBD1. V shed 4 bases, J shed 2 bases, and the junction held 5 bases outside the gene matches. The CDR3 spans 15 residues. Germline-derived CDR1 and CDR2 are SGHNT and YYREEE (reference sequence). DNA of the CDR3: TGTGCCAGCAGCAAGTGGACAGGGGGTCAAGAGACCCAGTACTTC. Translation: CASSKWTGGQETQYF.

The CDR3 DNA reads TGCAGTGCTAGTCAGACATCTGAAGCTTTCTTT. Translation gives CSASQTSEAFF. The rearrangement uses TRBV20-1 and TRBJ1-1; no reliable D call. The germline CDR1 and CDR2 sequences are DFQATT and SNEGSKA (reference sequence). With 3 bases removed from V and 6 bases from J, the gap between germline ends came to 8 bases. The CDR3 is 11 amino acids.

CDR3 bases: TGTGCCTGGAGGGGAGGGAACACCGGGGAGCTGTTTTTT. Translating it yields CAWRGGNTGELFF. The V call is TRBV30, the J call TRBJ2-2; TRBD2 might be the D (6 bases). The CDR3 sequence is 13 residues long. Trimming removed 3 bases from V and 1 base from J, with 6 bases in between. Looked up from germline, CDR1 is GTSNPN and CDR2 is SVGIG (reference sequence). The variable domain in full, with the rest retrieved from reference TRBV30 and TRBJ2-2, is SQTIHQWPATLVQPVGSPLSLECTVEGTSNPNLYWYRQAAGRGLQLLFYSVGIGQISSEVPQNLSASRPQDRQFILSSKKLLLSDSGFYLCAWRGGNTGELFFGEGSRLTVL.

The V and J genes are TRBV9 and TRBJ1-5; D might be TRBD1 (6 bases). Germline-derived CDR1 and CDR2 are SGDLS and YYNGEE. V was pared by 2 bases and J by 7 bases, with 13 bases between. The CDR3 consists of 14 residues. The DNA for the CDR3 is TGTGCCAGCAGCGTGGCGGGGGCTGAACAGCCCCAGCATTTT. Encoded protein: CASSVAGAEQPQHF.

The chain links TRBV3-1 (or the pseudogene TRBV3-2) to TRBJ2-7; D gene uncertain. The CDR3 covers 14 residues. Between the trimmed V and J ends, which lost 3 bases and 1 base, there was a span of 10 bases. In germline, CDR1 is LGHDT, CDR2 YNNKEL (reference sequence). The DNA for the CDR3 is TGTGCCAGCAGCCATGAGCTCGCGTCCTACGAGCAGTACTTC. As protein: CASSHELASYEQYF.

The rearrangement uses TRBV19 and TRBJ1-6; TRBD1 agrees at 8 bases. The V segment lost 5 bases and the J segment 6 bases; nucleotides outside the gene matches: 6. Germline loops: CDR1 LNHDA, CDR2 SQIVND (reference sequence). The CDR3 consists of 15 residues. This CDR3 reads CASSPRTGINSPLHF. In DNA form, the CDR3 reads TGTGCCAGTAGTCCCCGGACAGGGATTAATTCACCCCTCCACTTT.

This rearrangement joins TRBV7-2 to TRBJ2-3; 12 bases line up with TRBD1. The CDR3 runs to 15 residues. V gave up 5 bases and J gave up 10 bases; unmatched junction bases: 10. CDR1 is SGHTA and CDR2 is FQGNSA in the germline V gene. The CDR3 DNA reads as TGTGCCAGCAGCCCTTCCGGGACAGGGGGCGTTCCGCAGTATTTT. Residues: CASSPSGTGGVPQYF.

The V gene is TRBV5-1, the J gene TRBJ2-7; TRBD1 agrees at 9 bases. Germline-derived CDR1 and CDR2 are SGHRS and YFSETQ. The CDR3 is made up of 15 amino acids. J gave up 5 bases and V 3 bases, and 9 bases lay outside the gene matches. The CDR3 spells CASSSVGTGLDEQYF. The DNA of the CDR3 is TGCGCCAGCAGCTCCGTGGGGACAGGGCTCGACGAGCAGTACTTC.

V gene TRBV11-2 combines with J gene TRBJ2-5; no clear D. Germline loops: CDR1 SGHAT, CDR2 FQNNGV. V was clipped by 1 base and J by 2 bases, with 5 bases between them. This CDR3 has 13 residues. The CDR3 bases are TGTGCCAGCAGCTTAGGACATCAAGAGACCCAGTACTTC. This translates into CASSLGHQETQYF.

The chain uses TRBV5-5 and TRBJ2-2, with TRBD2 matching over 13 bases. This CDR3 spans 20 amino acids. With V trimmed by 4 bases and J by 5 bases, 17 bases remained unmatched. Germline V gives CDR1 SGHKS, CDR2 YYEKEE (reference sequence). CDR3 coding DNA: TGTGCCAGCAGCCTTTCTTTGACTAGCGGGGGGCAAACGGGGACCGGGGAGCTGTTTTTT. It specifies CASSLSLTSGGQTGTGELFF.

The CDR3 nucleotides read TGTGCCAGCACCGGACGGGGGGCGGAGGCTGAAGCTTTCTTT. It specifies CASTGRGAEAEAFF. J is TRBJ1-1 and V is TRBV28, with a tentative D call TRBD1 (6 bases). Trimming shortened V by 7 bases and J by 6 bases, and 18 bases separated the two germline ends. This CDR3 contains 14 residues. Germline loops: CDR1 MDHEN, CDR2 SYDVKM.

This sequence joins TRBV9 and TRBJ2-5; 7 bases line up with TRBD1. CDR1 SGDLS and CDR2 YYNGEE come from the germline V gene. The CDR3 is made up of 16 amino acids. J lost 5 bases, V lost 9 bases, and 19 bases had no gene match. The CDR3 nucleotides read TGTGCCACCCTCCGGGACAGCCGCGAGATAGTTGAGACCCAGTACTTC. It specifies CATLRDSREIVETQYF.

Only one count was recorded for this clone. This chain joins TRBV11-3 and TRBJ2-2; no clear D. V was cut by 1 base and J by 6 bases, with 6 bases left in between. CDR1 is SGHNT, CDR2 YENEEA, per germline. This CDR3 is built from 13 residues. CDR3 DNA: TGTGCCAGCAGCTTAGCATTAGCCGGGGAGCTGTTTTTT. Translation gives CASSLALAGELFF.

V gene TRBV3-1 (or the pseudogene TRBV3-2) combines with J gene TRBJ1-1; D is undetermined. V was clipped by 1 base and J by 3 bases, with 6 bases between them. Germline CDR1 is LGHDT and CDR2 is YNNKEL (reference sequence). The CDR3 contains 13 residues. The CDR3 region has the DNA TGTGCCAGCAGCCAAGGGCCAGACACTGAAGCTTTCTTT. This gives the protein CASSQGPDTEAFF.

The chain joins TRBV5-6 to TRBJ2-2; D not certain. Germline assignment: CDR1 SGHDT and CDR2 YYEEEE. The V end was cut by 2 bases, the J end by 3 bases, with 5 bases between. The CDR3 spans 13 residues. The CDR3, as DNA: TGTGCCAGCAGCTTTCGGTACACCGGGGAGCTGTTTTTT. This sequence encodes CASSFRYTGELFF.

J is TRBJ1-3 and V is TRBV18; 8 nucleotides align to TRBD1. The CDR3 runs to 17 residues. Germline V gives CDR1 KGHSH, CDR2 LQKENI. J was trimmed by 0 bases and V by 5 bases; bases with no gene match: 9. The CDR3 DNA follows: TGTGCCAGCTCATCATTTAGGACAGGGAACTCTGGAAACACCATATATTTT. Translating it yields CASSSFRTGNSGNTIYF.

This chain joins TRBV9 and TRBJ2-7; 8 nucleotides agree with TRBD1. The V gene's germline CDR1 is SGDLS and CDR2 YYNGEE. This CDR3 is 14 amino acids long. The V gene end was trimmed by 2 bases and the J gene end by 3 bases; junction bases not matched to a gene: 4. This CDR3 reads CASSVGTGRYEQYF. The CDR3 region has the DNA TGTGCCAGCAGCGTGGGGACAGGCCGCTACGAGCAGTACTTC.

J is TRBJ2-2 and V is TRBV29-1; D call uncertain. Per the germline V gene, CDR1 is SQVTM and CDR2 is ANQGSEA. The CDR3 runs 13 residues. V was trimmed by 1 base and J by 1 base, leaving 4 bases between them. In nucleotides, the CDR3 is TGCAGCGTTGAAGCAGGGAACACCGGGGAGCTGTTTTTT. Encoded protein: CSVEAGNTGELFF.

The chain joins TRBV2 to TRBJ2-3; TRBD2 matches 12 bases. With V trimmed by 7 bases and J by 6 bases, 5 bases remained unmatched. Germline V CDR1 and CDR2: SNHLY, FYNNEI. The CDR3 runs to 14 residues. CDR3 amino acids: CASMPLAGGDTQYF. The DNA of the CDR3 is TGTGCCAGCATGCCCCTAGCGGGGGGGGATACGCAGTATTTT. Complete variable domain (other parts from reference TRBV2 and TRBJ2-3): EPEVTQTPSHQVTQMGQEVILRCVPISNHLYFYWYRQILGQKVEFLVSFYNNEISEKSEIFDDQFSVERPDGSNFTLKIRSTKLEDSAMYFCASMPLAGGDTQYFGPGTRLTVL.